Described below is a single T cell receptor (beta chain) sequence and its context. Antigen: not known. PCR primers comprised 60 Vbeta and 13 Jbeta primers. Produced via immunoSEQ multiplex PCR; TCRdb's table is partial and in-frame only. Of about 200,000 clones in the sample, 70% to 80% are singletons; the top ten hold under 0.25%. The J segment lost 2 bases and the V segment lost 3 bases, leaving 4 bases of the junction unmatched. CDR1 and CDR2 from the germline V gene are LNHDA and SQIVND (reference sequence). There are 15 residues in the CDR3. This entry belongs to a study of cytomegalovirus exposure and HLA in healthy donors. Study-wide findings and caveats: As a later analysis revealed, the rate of TCR association differed by HLA locus, with DRB1 most and HLA-C fewest. Through in vitro validation, a few CMV-associated chains were shown to be specific for CMV antigens. Several top significant clusters appeared, in a later analysis, to be linked to common viral pathogens.

This chain links TRBV19 with TRBJ2-1; TRBD2 agrees at 7 bases. The source of this sequence is a girl aged 2-10 years in good health and CMV-seronegative. Material: PBMCs. CDR3 coding DNA: TGTGCCAGTAGTATCAAACGGGGGGCCTACAATGAGCAGTTCTTC. Protein product: CASSIKRGAYNEQFF. The full variable domain, with the rest looked up from reference TRBV19 and TRBJ2-1, is DGGITQSPKYLFRKEGQNVTLSCEQNLNHDAMYWYRQDPGQGLRLIYYSQIVNDFQKGDIAEGYSVSREKKESFPLTVTSAQKNPTAFYLCASSIKRGAYNEQFFGPGTRLTVL.